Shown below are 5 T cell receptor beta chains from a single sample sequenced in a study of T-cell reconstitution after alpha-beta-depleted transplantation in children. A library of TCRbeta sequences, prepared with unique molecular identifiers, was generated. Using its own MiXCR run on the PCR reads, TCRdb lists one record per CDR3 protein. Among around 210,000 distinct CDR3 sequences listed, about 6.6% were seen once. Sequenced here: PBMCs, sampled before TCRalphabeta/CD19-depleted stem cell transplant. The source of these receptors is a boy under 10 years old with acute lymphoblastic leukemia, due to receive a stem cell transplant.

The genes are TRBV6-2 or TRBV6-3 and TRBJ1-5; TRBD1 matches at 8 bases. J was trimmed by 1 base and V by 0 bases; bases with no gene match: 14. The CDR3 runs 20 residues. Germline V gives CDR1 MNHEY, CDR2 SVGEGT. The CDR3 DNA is TGTGCCAGCAGTTACTCTTTCGAACCCAGGACAGGGATGAGCAATCAGCCCCAGCATTTT. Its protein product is CASSYSFEPRTGMSNQPQHF.

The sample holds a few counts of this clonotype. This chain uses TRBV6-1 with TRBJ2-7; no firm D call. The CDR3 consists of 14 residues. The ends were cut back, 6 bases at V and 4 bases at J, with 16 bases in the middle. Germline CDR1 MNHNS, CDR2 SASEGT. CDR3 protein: CASSLSLTVYEQYF. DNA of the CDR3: TGTGCCAGCAGCTTGAGCCTTACGGTATACGAGCAGTACTTC.

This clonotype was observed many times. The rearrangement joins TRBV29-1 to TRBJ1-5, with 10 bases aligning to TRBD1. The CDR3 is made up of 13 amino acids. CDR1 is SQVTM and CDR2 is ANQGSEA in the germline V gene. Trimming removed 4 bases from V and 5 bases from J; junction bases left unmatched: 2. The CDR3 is CSVGGTGDQPQHF. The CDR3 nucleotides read TGCAGCGTTGGAGGGACAGGGGATCAGCCCCAGCATTTT.

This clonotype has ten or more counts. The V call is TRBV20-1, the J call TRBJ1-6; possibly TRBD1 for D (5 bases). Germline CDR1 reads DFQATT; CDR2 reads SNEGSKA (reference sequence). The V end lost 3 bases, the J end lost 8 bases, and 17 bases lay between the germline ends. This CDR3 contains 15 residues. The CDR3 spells CSASLGQGSYSPLHF. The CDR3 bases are TGCAGTGCTAGTTTAGGACAAGGGAGTTATTCACCCCTCCACTTT.

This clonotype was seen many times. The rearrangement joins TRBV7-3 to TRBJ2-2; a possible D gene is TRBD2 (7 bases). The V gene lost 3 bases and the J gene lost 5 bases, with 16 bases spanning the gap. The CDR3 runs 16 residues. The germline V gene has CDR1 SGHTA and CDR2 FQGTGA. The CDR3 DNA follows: TGTGCCAGCAGCTTTCCCGTAGGGGGAGGGACCGGGGAGCTGTTTTTT. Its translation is CASSFPVGGGTGELFF.